The sequence of this T cell receptor (beta chain) was determined in a study of T cell repertoires in cytomegalovirus infection. Study context: Based on public TCR beta signatures, there were indications of CMV infection and of a matching HLA type. Study-level findings and limits: Identification of carriers of CMV plus the relevant HLA was achieved through cumulative public TCR beta family frequency.

TCRdb used MiXCR to reprocess the reads, holding one entry per CDR3 protein. The sample lists fewer than 1,000,000 distinct CDR3 sequences; roughly 30% were seen once. This CDR3 is built from 13 residues. V was pared by 7 bases and J by 2 bases, with 10 bases between. The germline gives CDR1 MNHNY, CDR2 SVGAGI (reference sequence). In regard to this clonotype: Its cognate antigen is unknown.

The chain uses TRBV6-6 and TRBJ2-3, with unresolved D. This specimen consisted of cultured CD8+ T cells from PBMCs, obtained from culture after CMV antigen stimulation. The sequence was collected from a human donor in good health (CMV status not recorded). Some clones in this sample may be carry-over from other donors' samples. The CDR3 nucleotides read TGTGCCAGCACCCTCACCTCCACAGATACGCAGTATTTT. Translation gives CASTLTSTDTQYF.